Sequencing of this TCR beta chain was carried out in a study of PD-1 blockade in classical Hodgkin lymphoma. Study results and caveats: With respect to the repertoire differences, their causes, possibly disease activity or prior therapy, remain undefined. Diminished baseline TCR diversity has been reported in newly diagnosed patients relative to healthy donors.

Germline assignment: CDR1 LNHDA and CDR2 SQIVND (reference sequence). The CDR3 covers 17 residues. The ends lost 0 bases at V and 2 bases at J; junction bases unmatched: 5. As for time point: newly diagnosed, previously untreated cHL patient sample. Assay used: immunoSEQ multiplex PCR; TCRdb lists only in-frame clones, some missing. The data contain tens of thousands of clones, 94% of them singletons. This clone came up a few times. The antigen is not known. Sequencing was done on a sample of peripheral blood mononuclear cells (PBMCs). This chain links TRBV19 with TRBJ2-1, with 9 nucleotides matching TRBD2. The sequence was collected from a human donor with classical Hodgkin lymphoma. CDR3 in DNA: TGTGCCAGTAGTATAGATGTAGCTAGCGGGGCCTACAATGAGCAGTTCTTC. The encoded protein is CASSIDVASGAYNEQFF. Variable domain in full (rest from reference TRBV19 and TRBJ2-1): DGGITQSPKYLFRKEGQNVTLSCEQNLNHDAMYWYRQDPGQGLRLIYYSQIVNDFQKGDIAEGYSVSREKKESFPLTVTSAQKNPTAFYLCASSIDVASGAYNEQFFGPGTRLTVL.